A selection of T cell receptor beta chains follows, all from one sample in a study of T cells in Graves' hyperthyroidism and ophthalmopathy. MiXCR, applied by TCRdb to the multiplex PCR reads, yields one record per CDR3 protein. The sample has 620,000 or so distinct CDR3 sequences, around 15% seen once. Sequenced sample: blood. Source of these receptors: a woman aged 50 to 60 with Graves' ophthalmopathy. Each CDR3 is given with its conserved first and last residue. D genes are given only for firm matches. Clone size appears in some rows only: once, few, many, or a class for an expanded clone.

v_gene: TRBV6-1; j_gene: TRBJ2-2; d_gene: TRBD2; abundance: few; CDR3aa: CASISLAGGSYTGELFF; CDR3nt: TGTGCCAGCATTTCCTTAGCGGGAGGTTCATACACCGGGGAGCTGTTTTTT
v_gene: TRBV7-2; j_gene: TRBJ2-7; d_gene: .; abundance: many; CDR3aa: CASSLATSSVEQYF; CDR3nt: TGTGCCAGCAGCTTAGCAACGTCTTCGGTCGAGCAGTACTTC
v_gene: TRBV12-3/TRBV12-4; j_gene: TRBJ1-1; d_gene: .; abundance: many; CDR3aa: CASSLLRTAGTEAFF; CDR3nt: TGTGCCAGCAGTTTACTGAGGACCGCGGGGACTGAAGCTTTCTTT
v_gene: TRBV7-3; j_gene: TRBJ2-2; d_gene: .; abundance: many; CDR3aa: CASSRRAGGVSTGELFF; CDR3nt: TGTGCCAGCAGCCGTCGGGCTGGGGGAGTCAGCACCGGGGAGCTGTTTTTT
v_gene: TRBV6-1; j_gene: TRBJ2-5; d_gene: .; abundance: few; CDR3aa: CASSVIQLQETQYF; CDR3nt: TGTGCCAGCAGTGTGATTCAGCTACAAGAGACCCAGTACTTC
v_gene: TRBV27; j_gene: TRBJ1-5; d_gene: .; abundance: many; CDR3aa: CASSLLGGSNQPQHF; CDR3nt: TGTGCCAGCAGTTTATTGGGGGGGAGCAATCAGCCCCAGCATTTT
v_gene: TRBV20-1; j_gene: TRBJ2-6; d_gene: .; abundance: few; CDR3aa: CSASIGANVLTF; CDR3nt: TGCAGTGCTAGTATAGGGGCCAACGTCCTGACTTTC
v_gene: TRBV7-9; j_gene: TRBJ1-1; d_gene: .; abundance: many; CDR3aa: CASSPYVTAMNTEAFF; CDR3nt: TGTGCCAGCAGCCCTTACGTAACAGCGATGAACACTGAAGCTTTCTTT
v_gene: TRBV4-1; j_gene: TRBJ1-5; d_gene: .; abundance: few; CDR3aa: CASSQGPQGISVQPQHF; CDR3nt: TGCGCCAGCAGCCAAGGCCCCCAGGGGATTAGTGTTCAGCCCCAGCATTTT
v_gene: TRBV5-6; j_gene: TRBJ2-7; d_gene: TRBD2; abundance: many; CDR3aa: CASSLFGTSLRPYEQYF; CDR3nt: TGTGCCAGCAGCTTGTTTGGGACTAGTTTACGGCCCTACGAGCAGTACTTC
v_gene: TRBV6-2/TRBV6-3; j_gene: TRBJ2-1; d_gene: .; abundance: many; CDR3aa: CASNSGGSYNEQFF; CDR3nt: TGTGCCAGCAATTCTGGGGGCTCCTACAATGAGCAGTTCTTC
v_gene: TRBV5-1; j_gene: TRBJ2-1; d_gene: .; abundance: few; CDR3aa: CASSLSASYNEQFF; CDR3nt: TGCGCCAGCAGCTTGTCTGCCAGCTACAATGAGCAGTTCTTC
v_gene: TRBV7-3; j_gene: TRBJ1-3; d_gene: TRBD1; abundance: .; CDR3aa: CASSLRQGAGSGNTIYF; CDR3nt: TGTGCCAGCAGCTTAAGACAGGGGGCAGGTTCTGGAAACACCATATATTTT
v_gene: TRBV5-1; j_gene: TRBJ2-1; d_gene: .; abundance: many; CDR3aa: CASSGGAGVNEQFF; CDR3nt: TGCGCCAGCAGTGGGGGGGCCGGCGTGAATGAGCAGTTCTTC
v_gene: TRBV28; j_gene: TRBJ2-1; d_gene: .; abundance: few; CDR3aa: CASSPDLGQFVYNEQSF; CDR3nt: TGTGCCAGCAGTCCCGACTTGGGGCAGTTCGTCTACAATGAGCAGTCCTTC
v_gene: TRBV10-3; j_gene: TRBJ1-3; d_gene: .; abundance: .; CDR3aa: CAIRDTTSGNTIYF; CDR3nt: TGTGCCATCAGGGACACCACCTCTGGAAACACCATATATTTT
v_gene: TRBV19; j_gene: TRBJ2-2; d_gene: .; abundance: few; CDR3aa: CASSTGGNTGELFF; CDR3nt: TGTGCCAGTAGTACCGGGGGCAACACCGGGGAGCTGTTTTTT
v_gene: TRBV7-9; j_gene: TRBJ2-7; d_gene: .; abundance: many; CDR3aa: CVSSSTRWDTSYEQYF; CDR3nt: TGTGTCAGCAGCTCGACTAGGTGGGACACCTCCTACGAGCAGTACTTC
v_gene: TRBV29-1; j_gene: TRBJ2-2; d_gene: TRBD1; abundance: .; CDR3aa: CSVGQGTNTGELFF; CDR3nt: TGCAGCGTTGGACAGGGCACGAACACCGGGGAGCTGTTTTTT
v_gene: TRBV19; j_gene: TRBJ1-3; d_gene: TRBD1; abundance: .; CDR3aa: CASSDRGYTIYF; CDR3nt: TGTGCCAGTAGCGACAGGGGTTACACCATATATTTT
v_gene: TRBV30; j_gene: TRBJ1-5; d_gene: TRBD1; abundance: many; CDR3aa: CAWDSGTGNQPQHF; CDR3nt: TGTGCCTGGGACTCCGGGACAGGGAACCAGCCCCAGCATTTT
v_gene: TRBV6-2/TRBV6-3; j_gene: TRBJ1-5; d_gene: .; abundance: .; CDR3aa: CASSNGTHQPQHF; CDR3nt: TGTGCCAGCAGTAACGGGACCCATCAGCCCCAGCATTTT
v_gene: TRBV24-1; j_gene: TRBJ2-7; d_gene: .; abundance: .; CDR3aa: CATSDPLAPYEQYF; CDR3nt: TGTGCCACCAGTGATCCGCTAGCGCCTTACGAGCAGTACTTC
v_gene: TRBV7-9; j_gene: TRBJ1-4; d_gene: .; abundance: many; CDR3aa: CASSLLGVRPDEKLFF; CDR3nt: TGTGCCAGCAGCTTGCTGGGGGTGCGACCCGATGAAAAACTGTTTTTT
v_gene: TRBV9; j_gene: TRBJ1-2; d_gene: TRBD1; abundance: .; CDR3aa: CASSAAGGSYGYTF; CDR3nt: TGTGCCAGCAGCGCCGCAGGGGGCAGCTATGGCTACACCTTC
v_gene: TRBV7-2; j_gene: TRBJ2-1; d_gene: .; abundance: many; CDR3aa: CASSSDRGGYNEQFF; CDR3nt: TGTGCCAGCAGCTCCGACCGTGGGGGGTACAATGAGCAGTTCTTC
v_gene: TRBV19; j_gene: TRBJ1-5; d_gene: .; abundance: many; CDR3aa: CASSGRFGYQPQHF; CDR3nt: TGTGCCAGTAGTGGGAGATTCGGCTATCAGCCCCAGCATTTT
v_gene: TRBV12-3/TRBV12-4; j_gene: TRBJ2-1; d_gene: .; abundance: .; CDR3aa: CASSLAPSPGQFF; CDR3nt: TGTGCCAGCAGTTTAGCGCCGAGCCCGGGGCAGTTCTTC
v_gene: TRBV13; j_gene: TRBJ2-5; d_gene: .; abundance: .; CDR3aa: CASSFRSALTSFGETQYF; CDR3nt: TGTGCCAGCAGCTTTAGGTCGGCACTAACTTCTTTTGGAGAGACCCAGTACTTC
v_gene: TRBV28; j_gene: TRBJ2-7; d_gene: TRBD2; abundance: many; CDR3aa: CASTTGGGMYYEQYF; CDR3nt: TGTGCCAGCACCACCGGCGGGGGAATGTACTACGAGCAGTACTTC
v_gene: TRBV20-1; j_gene: TRBJ2-1; d_gene: TRBD2; abundance: many; CDR3aa: CSVESPSGSFNEQFF; CDR3nt: TGCAGTGTTGAGTCCCCTAGCGGGAGTTTCAATGAGCAGTTCTTC
v_gene: TRBV18; j_gene: TRBJ2-7; d_gene: TRBD2; abundance: .; CDR3aa: CASSLLGLAGVYEQYF; CDR3nt: TGTGCCAGCTCACTTCTAGGACTAGCGGGAGTGTACGAGCAGTACTTC